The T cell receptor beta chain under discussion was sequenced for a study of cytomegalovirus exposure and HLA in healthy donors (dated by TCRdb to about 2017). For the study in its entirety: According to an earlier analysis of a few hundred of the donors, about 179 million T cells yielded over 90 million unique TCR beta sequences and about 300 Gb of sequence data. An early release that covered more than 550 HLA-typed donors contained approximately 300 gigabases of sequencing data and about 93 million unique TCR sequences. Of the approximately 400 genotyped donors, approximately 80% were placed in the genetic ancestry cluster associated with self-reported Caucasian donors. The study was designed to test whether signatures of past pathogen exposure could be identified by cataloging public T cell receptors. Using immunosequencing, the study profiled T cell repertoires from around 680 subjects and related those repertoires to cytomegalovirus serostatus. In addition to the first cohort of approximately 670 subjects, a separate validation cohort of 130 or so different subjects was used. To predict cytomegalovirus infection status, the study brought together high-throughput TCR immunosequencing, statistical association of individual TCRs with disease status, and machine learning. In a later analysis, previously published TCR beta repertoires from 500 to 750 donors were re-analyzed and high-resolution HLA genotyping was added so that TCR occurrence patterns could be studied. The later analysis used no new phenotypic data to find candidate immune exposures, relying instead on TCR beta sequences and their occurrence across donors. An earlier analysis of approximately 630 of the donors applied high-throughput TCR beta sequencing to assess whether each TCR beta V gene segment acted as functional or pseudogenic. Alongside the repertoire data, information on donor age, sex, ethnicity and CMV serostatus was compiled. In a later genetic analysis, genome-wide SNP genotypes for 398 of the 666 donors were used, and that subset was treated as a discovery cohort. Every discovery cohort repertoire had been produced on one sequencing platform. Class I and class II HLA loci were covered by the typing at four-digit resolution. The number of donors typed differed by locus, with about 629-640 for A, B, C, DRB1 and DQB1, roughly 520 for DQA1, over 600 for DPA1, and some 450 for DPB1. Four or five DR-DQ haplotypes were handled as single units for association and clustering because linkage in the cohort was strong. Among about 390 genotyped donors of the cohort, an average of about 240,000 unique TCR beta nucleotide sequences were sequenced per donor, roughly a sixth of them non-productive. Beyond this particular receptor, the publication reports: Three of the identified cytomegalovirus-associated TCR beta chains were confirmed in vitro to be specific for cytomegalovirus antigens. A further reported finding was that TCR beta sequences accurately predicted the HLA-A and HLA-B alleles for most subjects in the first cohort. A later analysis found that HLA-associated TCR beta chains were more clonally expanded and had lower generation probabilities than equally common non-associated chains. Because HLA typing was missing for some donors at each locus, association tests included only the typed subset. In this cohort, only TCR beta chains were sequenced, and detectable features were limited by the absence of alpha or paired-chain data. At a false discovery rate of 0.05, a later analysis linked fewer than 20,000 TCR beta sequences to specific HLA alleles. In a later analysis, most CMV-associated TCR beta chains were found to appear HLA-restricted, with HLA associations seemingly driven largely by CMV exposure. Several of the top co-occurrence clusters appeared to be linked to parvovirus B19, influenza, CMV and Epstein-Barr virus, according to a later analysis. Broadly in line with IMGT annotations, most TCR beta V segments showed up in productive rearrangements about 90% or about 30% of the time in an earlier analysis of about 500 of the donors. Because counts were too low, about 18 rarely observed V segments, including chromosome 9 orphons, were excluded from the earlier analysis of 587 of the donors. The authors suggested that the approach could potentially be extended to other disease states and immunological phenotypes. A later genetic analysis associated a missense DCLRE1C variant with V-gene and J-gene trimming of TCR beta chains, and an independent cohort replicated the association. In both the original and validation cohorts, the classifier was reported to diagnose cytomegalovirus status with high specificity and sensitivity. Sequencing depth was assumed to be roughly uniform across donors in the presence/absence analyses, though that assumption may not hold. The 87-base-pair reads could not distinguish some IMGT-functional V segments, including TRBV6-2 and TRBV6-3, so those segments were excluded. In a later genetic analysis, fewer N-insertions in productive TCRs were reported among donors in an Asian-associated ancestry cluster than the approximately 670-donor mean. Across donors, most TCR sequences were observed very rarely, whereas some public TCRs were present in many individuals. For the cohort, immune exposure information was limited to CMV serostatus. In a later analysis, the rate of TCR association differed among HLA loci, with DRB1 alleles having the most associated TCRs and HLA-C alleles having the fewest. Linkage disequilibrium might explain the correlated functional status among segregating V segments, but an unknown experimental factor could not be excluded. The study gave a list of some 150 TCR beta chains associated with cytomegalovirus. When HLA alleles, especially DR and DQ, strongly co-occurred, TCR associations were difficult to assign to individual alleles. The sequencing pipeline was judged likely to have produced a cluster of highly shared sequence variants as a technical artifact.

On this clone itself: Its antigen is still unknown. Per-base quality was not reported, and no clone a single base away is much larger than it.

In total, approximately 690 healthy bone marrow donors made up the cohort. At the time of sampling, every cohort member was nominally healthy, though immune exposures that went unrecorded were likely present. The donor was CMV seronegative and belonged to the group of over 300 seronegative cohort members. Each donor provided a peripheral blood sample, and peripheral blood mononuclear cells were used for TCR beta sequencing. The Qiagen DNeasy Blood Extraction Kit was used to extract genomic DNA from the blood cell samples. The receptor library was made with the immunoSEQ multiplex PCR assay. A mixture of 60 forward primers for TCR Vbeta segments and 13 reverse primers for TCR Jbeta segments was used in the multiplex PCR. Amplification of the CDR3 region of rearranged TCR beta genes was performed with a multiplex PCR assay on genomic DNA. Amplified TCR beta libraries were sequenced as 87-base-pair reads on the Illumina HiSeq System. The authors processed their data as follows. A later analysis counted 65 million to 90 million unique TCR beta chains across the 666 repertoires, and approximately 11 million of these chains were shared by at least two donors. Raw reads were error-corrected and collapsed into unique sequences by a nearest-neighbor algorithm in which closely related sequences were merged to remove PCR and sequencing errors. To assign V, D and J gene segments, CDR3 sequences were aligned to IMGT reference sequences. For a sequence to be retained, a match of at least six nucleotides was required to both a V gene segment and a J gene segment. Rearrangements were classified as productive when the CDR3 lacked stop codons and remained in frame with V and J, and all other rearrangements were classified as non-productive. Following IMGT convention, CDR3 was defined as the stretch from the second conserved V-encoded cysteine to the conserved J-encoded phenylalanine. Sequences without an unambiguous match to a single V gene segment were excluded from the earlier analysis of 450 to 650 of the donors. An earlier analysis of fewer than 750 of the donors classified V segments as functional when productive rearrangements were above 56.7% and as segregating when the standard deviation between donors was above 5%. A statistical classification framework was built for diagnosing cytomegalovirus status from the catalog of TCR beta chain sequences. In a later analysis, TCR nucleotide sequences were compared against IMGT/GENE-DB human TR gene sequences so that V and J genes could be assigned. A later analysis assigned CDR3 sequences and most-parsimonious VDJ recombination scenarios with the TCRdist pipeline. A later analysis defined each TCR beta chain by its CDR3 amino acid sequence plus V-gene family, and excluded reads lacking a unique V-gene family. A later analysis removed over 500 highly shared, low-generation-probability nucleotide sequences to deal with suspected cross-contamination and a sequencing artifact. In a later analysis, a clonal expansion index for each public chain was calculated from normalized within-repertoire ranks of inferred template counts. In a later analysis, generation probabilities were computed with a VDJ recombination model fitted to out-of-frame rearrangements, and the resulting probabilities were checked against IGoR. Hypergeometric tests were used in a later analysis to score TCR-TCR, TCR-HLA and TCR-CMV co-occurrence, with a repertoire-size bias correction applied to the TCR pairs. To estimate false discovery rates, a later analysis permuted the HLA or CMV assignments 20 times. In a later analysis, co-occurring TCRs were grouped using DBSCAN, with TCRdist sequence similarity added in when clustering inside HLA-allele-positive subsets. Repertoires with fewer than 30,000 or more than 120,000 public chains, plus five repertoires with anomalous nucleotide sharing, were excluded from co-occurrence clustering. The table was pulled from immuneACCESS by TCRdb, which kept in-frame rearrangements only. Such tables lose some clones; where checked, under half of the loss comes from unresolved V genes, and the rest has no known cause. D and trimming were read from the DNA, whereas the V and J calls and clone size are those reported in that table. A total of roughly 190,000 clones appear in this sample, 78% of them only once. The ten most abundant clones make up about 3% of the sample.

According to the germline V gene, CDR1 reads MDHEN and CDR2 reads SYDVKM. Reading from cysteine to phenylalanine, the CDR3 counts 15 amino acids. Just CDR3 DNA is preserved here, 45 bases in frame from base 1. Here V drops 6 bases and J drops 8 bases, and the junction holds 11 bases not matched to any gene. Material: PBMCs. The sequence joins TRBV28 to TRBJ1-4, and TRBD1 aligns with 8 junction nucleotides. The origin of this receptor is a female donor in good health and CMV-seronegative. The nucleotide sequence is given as TGTGCCAGCAGCCGAAGGACAGGGCTCTACGAAAAACTGTTTTTT. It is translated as CASSRRTGLYEKLFF.